This T cell receptor beta chain appears in the sequencing data of a study of T-cell reconstitution after alpha-beta-depleted transplantation in children. This clonotype was seen a handful of times. A read error may produce the germline difference seen at one junction end. The TCRbeta library was prepared with unique molecular identifiers. TCRdb re-called the PCR reads with MiXCR, one entry per CDR3 protein. The sample contains roughly 500,000 distinct CDR3 sequences, about 33% of which appear only once. Germline CDR1 is SGHTS and CDR2 is YDEGEE. CDR3 length: 11 amino acids. The source of this sequence is a human donor who donated a stem cell graft to a child with aplastic anemia. The sample was PBMCs from the stem cell graft donor, taken from the stem cell graft. This chain connects TRBV5-8 to TRBJ2-1; the match to TRBD2 covers 8 bases. CDR3 in amino acids: CASSLGLATIF. The CDR3 DNA follows: TGTGCCAGCAGCTTGGGACTAGCGACGATCTTC. The full variable domain, rest sourced from reference TRBV5-8 and TRBJ2-1, is EAGVTQSPTHLIKTRGQQATLRCSPISGHTSVYWYQQALGLGLQFLLWYDEGEERNRGNFPPRFSGRQFPNYSSELNVNALELEDSALYLCASSLGLATIFGPGTRLTVL.